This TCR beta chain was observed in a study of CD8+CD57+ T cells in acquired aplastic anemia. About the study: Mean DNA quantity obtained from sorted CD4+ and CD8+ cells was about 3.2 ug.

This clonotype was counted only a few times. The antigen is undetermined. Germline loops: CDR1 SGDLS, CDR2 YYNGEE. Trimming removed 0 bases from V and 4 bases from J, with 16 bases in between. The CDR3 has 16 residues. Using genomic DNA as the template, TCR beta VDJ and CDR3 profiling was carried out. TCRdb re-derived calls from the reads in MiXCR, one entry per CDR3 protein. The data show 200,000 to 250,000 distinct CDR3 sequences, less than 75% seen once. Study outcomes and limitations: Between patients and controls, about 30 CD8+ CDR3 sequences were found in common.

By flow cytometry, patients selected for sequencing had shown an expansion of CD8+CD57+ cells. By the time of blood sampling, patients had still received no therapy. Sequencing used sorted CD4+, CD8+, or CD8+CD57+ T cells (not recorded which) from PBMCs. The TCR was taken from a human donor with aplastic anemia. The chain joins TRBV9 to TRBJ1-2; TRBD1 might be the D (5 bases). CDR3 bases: TGTGCCAGCAGCGTAGCTACGGGGCAGCCACGCTATGGCTACACCTTC. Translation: CASSVATGQPRYGYTF.